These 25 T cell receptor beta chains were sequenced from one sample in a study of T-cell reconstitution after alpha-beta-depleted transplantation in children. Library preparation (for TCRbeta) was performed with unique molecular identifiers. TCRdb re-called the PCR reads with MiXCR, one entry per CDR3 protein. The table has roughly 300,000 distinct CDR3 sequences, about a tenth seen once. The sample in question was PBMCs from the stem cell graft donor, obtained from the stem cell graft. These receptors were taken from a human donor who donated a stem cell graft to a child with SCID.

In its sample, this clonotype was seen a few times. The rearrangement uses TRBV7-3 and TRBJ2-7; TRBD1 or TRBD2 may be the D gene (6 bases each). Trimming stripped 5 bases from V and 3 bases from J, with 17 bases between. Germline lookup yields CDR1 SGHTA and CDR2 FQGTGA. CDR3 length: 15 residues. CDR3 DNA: TGTGCCAGCAGCCACCCTGAGGGGGGTCTCTACGAGCAGTACTTC. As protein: CASSHPEGGLYEQYF.

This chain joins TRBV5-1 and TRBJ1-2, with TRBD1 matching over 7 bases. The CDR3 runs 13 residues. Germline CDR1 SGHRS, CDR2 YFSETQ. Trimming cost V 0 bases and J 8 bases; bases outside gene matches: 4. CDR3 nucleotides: TGCGCCAGCAGCTTGGACAGGGGAGACGGCTACACCTTC. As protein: CASSLDRGDGYTF.

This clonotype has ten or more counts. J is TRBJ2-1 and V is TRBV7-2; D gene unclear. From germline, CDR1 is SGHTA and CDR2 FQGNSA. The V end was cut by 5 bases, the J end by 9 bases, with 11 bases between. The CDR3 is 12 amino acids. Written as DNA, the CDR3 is TGTGCCAGCAGCCGAGCCGCCATTGAGCAGTTCTTC. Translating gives CASSRAAIEQFF.

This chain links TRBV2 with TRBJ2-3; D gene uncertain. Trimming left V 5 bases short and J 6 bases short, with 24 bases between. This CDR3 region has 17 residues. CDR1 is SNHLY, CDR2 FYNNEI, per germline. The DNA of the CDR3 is TGTGCCAGCAGTTCCGTAGTAGGACGCAGGCTCGGTGATACGCAGTATTTT. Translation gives CASSSVVGRRLGDTQYF.

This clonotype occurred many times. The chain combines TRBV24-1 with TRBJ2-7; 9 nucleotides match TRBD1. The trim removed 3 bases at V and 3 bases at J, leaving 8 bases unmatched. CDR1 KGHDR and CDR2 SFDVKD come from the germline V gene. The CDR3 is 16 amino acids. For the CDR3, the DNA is TGTGCCACCAGTGATAATACCGGGACAGGGAACTACGAGCAGTACTTC. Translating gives CATSDNTGTGNYEQYF.

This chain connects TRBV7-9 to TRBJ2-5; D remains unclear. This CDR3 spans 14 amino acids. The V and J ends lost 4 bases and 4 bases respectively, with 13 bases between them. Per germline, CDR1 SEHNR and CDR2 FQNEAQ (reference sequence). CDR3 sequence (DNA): TGTGCCAGCAGCTCCCCTCTTCTAGGAGAGACCCAGTACTTC. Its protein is CASSSPLLGETQYF.

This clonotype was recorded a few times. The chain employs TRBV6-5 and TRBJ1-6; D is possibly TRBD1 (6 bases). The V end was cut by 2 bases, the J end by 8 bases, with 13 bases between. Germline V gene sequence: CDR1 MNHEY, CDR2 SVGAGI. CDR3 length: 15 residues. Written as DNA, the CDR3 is TGTGCCAGCAGTTACCGAGCGGGGGCTGATTCACCCCTCCACTTT. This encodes CASSYRAGADSPLHF.

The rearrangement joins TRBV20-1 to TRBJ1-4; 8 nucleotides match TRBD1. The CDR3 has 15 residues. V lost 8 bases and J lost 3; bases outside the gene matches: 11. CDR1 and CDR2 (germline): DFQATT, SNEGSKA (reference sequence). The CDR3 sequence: CSSPDRASSNEKLFF. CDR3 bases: TGCAGTTCACCGGACAGGGCCTCTTCTAATGAAAAACTGTTTTTT.

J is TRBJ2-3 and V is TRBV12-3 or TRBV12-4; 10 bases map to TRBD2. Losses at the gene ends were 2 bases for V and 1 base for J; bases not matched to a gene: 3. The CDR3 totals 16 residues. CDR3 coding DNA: TGTGCCAGCAGTTTAACCCTAGCGGGAGGCACAGATACGCAGTATTTT. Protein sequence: CASSLTLAGGTDTQYF.

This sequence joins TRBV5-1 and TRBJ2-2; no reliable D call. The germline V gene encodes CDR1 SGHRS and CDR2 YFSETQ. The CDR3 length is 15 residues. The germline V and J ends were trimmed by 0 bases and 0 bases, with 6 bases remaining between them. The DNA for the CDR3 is TGCGCCAGCAGCTTGGTACAAACGAACACCGGGGAGCTGTTTTTT. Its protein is CASSLVQTNTGELFF.

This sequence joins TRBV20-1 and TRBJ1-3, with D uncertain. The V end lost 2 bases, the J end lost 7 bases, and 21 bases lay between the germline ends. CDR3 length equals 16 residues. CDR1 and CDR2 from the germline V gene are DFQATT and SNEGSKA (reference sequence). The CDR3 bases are TGCAGTGCTAGAATGAACACCGGGGATGGTAGGAACACCATATATTTT. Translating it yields CSARMNTGDGRNTIYF.

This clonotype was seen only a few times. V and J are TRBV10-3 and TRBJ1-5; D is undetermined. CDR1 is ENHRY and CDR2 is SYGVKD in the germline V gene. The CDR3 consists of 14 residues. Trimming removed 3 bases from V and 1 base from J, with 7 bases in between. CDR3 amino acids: CAISEGQSNQPQHF. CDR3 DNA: TGTGCCATCAGTGAAGGTCAGAGCAATCAGCCCCAGCATTTT.

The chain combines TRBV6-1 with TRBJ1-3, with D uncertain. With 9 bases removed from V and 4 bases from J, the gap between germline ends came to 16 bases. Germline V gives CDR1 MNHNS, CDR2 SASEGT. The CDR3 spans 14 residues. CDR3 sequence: CASYKRVAGNTIYF. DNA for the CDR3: TGTGCCAGTTATAAACGGGTGGCCGGAAACACCATATATTTT.

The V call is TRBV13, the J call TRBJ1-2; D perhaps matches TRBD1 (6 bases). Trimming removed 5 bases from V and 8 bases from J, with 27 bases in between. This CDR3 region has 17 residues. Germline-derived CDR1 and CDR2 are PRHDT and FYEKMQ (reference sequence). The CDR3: CASSETTIHRESGGYTF. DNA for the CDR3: TGTGCCAGCAGCGAGACCACTATCCACAGGGAATCCGGGGGCTACACCTTC.

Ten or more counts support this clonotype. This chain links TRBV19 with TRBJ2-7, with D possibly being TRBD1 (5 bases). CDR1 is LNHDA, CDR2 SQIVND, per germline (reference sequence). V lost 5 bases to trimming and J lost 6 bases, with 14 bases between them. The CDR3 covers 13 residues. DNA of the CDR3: TGTGCCAGTAGTGGCCAGGGATACCGCGAGCAGTACTTC. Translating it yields CASSGQGYREQYF.

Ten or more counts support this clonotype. CDR3 sequence: CASSAPGTDTQYF. The CDR3 DNA follows: TGTGCCAGCAGCGCACCCGGGACAGATACGCAGTATTTT. This chain connects TRBV12-3 or TRBV12-4 to TRBJ2-3, with unresolved D. This CDR3 spans 13 amino acids. V was trimmed by 6 bases and J by 3 bases, leaving 10 bases between them.

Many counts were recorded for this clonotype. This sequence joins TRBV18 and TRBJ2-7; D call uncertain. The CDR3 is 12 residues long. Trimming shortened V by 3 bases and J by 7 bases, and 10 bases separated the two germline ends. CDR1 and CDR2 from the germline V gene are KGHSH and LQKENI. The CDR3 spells CASSPESWEQYF. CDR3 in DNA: TGTGCCAGCTCACCTGAGTCTTGGGAGCAGTACTTC.

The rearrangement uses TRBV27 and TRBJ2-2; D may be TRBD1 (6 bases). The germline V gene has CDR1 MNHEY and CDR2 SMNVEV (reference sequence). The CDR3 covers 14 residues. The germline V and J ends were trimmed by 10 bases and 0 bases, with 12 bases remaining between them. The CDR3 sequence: CATRWGPNTGELFF. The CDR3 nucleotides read TGTGCCACCCGGTGGGGGCCGAACACCGGGGAGCTGTTTTTT.

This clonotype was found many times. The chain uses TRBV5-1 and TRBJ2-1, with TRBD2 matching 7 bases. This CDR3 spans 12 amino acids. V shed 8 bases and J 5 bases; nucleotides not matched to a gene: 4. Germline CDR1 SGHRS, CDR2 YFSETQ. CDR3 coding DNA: TGCGCCAGTAGGGACTACAACAATGAGCAGTTCTTC. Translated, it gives CASRDYNNEQFF.

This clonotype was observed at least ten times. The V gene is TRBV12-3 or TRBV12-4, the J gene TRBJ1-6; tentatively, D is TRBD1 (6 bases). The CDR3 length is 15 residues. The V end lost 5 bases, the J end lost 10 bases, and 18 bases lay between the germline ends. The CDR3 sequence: CASSPLQGFGSPLHF. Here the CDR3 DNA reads TGTGCCAGCAGTCCGCTCCAGGGGTTTGGGTCACCCCTCCACTTT.

The CDR3 DNA follows: TGTGCACGCCGGCGTCTCAGAAAGAAGAGACCGTTAACCTCTAGCACAGATACGCAGTATTTT. Protein product: CARRRLRKKRPLTSSTDTQYF. The chain employs TRBV6-2 or TRBV6-3 and TRBJ2-3; D not resolved. The CDR3 consists of 21 residues. Germline V gives CDR1 MNHEY, CDR2 SVGEGT.

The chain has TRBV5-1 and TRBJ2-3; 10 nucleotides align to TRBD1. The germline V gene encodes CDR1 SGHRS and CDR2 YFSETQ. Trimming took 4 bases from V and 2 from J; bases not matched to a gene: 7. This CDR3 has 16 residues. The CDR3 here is CASSLGTGANTDTQYF. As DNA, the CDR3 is TGCGCCAGCAGCCTAGGGACAGGGGCGAACACAGATACGCAGTATTTT.

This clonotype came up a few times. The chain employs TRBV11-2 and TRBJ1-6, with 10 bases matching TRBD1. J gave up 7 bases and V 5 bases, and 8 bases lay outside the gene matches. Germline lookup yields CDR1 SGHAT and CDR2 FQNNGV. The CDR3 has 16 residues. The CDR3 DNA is TGTGCCAGCAGCACCGGGACAGGGGCTCGGAATTCACCCCTCCACTTT. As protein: CASSTGTGARNSPLHF.

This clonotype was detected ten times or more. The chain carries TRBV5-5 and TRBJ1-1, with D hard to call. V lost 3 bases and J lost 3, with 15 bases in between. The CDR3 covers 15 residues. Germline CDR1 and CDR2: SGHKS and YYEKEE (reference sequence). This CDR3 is CASSWEQMRDTEAFF. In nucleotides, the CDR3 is TGTGCCAGCAGCTGGGAACAGATGAGGGACACTGAAGCTTTCTTT. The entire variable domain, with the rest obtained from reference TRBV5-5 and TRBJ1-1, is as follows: DAGVTQSPTHLIKTRGQQVTLRCSPISGHKSVSWYQQVLGQGPQFIFQYYEKEERGRGNFPDRFSARQFPNYSSELNVNALLLGDSALYLCASSWEQMRDTEAFFGQGTRLTVV.

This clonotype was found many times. The CDR3 is CASSLLQRFLASNITDTQYF. In nucleotides, the CDR3 is TGTGCCAGCAGCTTATTACAGCGATTCCTGGCTAGCAACATCACAGATACGCAGTATTTT. The chain couples TRBV7-6 to TRBJ2-3; weak D call: TRBD2 (5 bases). The CDR3 spans 20 residues. V was shortened by 2 bases and J by 2 bases, with 26 bases between the two germline ends. Per the germline V gene, CDR1 is SGHVS and CDR2 is FNYEAQ.